These 23 T cell receptor beta chains came from one sample sequenced in a study of shared clonotypes between healthy human individuals. This table comes from immunoSEQ multiplex PCR, and its TCRdb copy is limited to in-frame clones, with some not included. The data contain 2 million to 2.5 million clones, more than 85% of them singletons. The sequencing input was naive CD4+ T cells from PBMCs. Subset specified: CD45RA+ positively selected. All receptors come from a man aged 18 to 30 in good health. Some clones in this sample may be carry-over from other donors' samples.

This clone has only one observation. This chain joins TRBV4-2 and TRBJ2-2; maybe TRBD2 (5 bases). The V and J ends lost 6 bases and 4 bases respectively, with 9 bases between them. The CDR3 covers 13 residues. The V gene's germline CDR1 is LGHNA and CDR2 YNFKEQ. CDR3 DNA: TGTGCCAGCAGACCCGCGGGCACCGGGGAGCTGTTTTTT. It codes for CASRPAGTGELFF.

This chain connects TRBV6-1 to TRBJ2-7; D might be TRBD2 (6 bases). Germline values: CDR1 MNHNS, CDR2 SASEGT. V lost 6 bases, J lost 0 bases, and 12 bases lay in between. This CDR3 region has 14 residues. CDR3 in DNA: TGTGCCAGCAGGTTAGCGGAGAGCTCCTACGAGCAGTACTTC. Translated: CASRLAESSYEQYF.

The rearrangement uses TRBV7-2 and TRBJ2-7; D not certain. CDR1 is SGHTA and CDR2 is FQGNSA in the germline V gene. This CDR3 contains 13 residues. Between the trimmed V and J ends, which lost 3 bases and 7 bases, there was a span of 13 bases. The CDR3 nucleotides are TGTGCCAGCAGCTTCGAGAGGTCTCGGGAGCAGTACTTC. Amino acid sequence: CASSFERSREQYF.

J is TRBJ2-1 and V is TRBV5-1; 7 positions agree with TRBD2. This CDR3 spans 16 amino acids. The V and J ends lost 2 bases and 6 bases, in that order; junction bases with no gene match: 11. Germline V gene lookup returns CDR1 SGHRS and CDR2 YFSETQ. The CDR3 loop is CASSLIPGTTFNEQFF. The CDR3 DNA follows: TGCGCCAGCAGCTTAATCCCCGGGACTACTTTCAATGAGCAGTTCTTC. The variable domain in full, with the rest retrieved from reference TRBV5-1 and TRBJ2-1, is KAGVTQTPRYLIKTRGQQVTLSCSPISGHRSVSWYQQTPGQGLQFLFEYFSETQRNKGNFPGRFSGRQFSNSRSEMNVSTLELGDSALYLCASSLIPGTTFNEQFFGPGTRLTVL.

The rearrangement uses TRBV27 and TRBJ2-7; the D is unclear. The CDR3 is 13 amino acids. V was cut by 5 bases and J by 6 bases, with 14 bases left in between. CDR1 is MNHEY and CDR2 is SMNVEV in the germline V gene (reference sequence). The CDR3 DNA sequence: TGTGCCAGCAGTCCTCCGGGTGTGGTCGAGCAGTACTTC. This codes for CASSPPGVVEQYF.

This rearrangement joins TRBV28 to TRBJ1-2, with no clear D. Germline V gene data show CDR1 as MDHEN and CDR2 as SYDVKM. Trimming cost V 7 bases and J 0 bases, with 12 bases left between them. CDR3 size: 14 residues. CDR3 sequence (DNA): TGTGCCAGCACCCTGGCTTCCACTAACTATGGCTACACCTTC. It codes for CASTLASTNYGYTF.

This chain uses TRBV27 with TRBJ2-1, with D unresolved. The CDR3 is 15 amino acids. Germline V gives CDR1 MNHEY, CDR2 SMNVEV (reference sequence). Between the trimmed V and J ends, which lost 2 bases and 2 bases, there was a span of 10 bases. The CDR3 loop is CASSLPTVAYNEQFF. The CDR3 coding sequence is TGTGCCAGCAGTTTACCCACTGTGGCCTACAATGAGCAGTTCTTC.

The rearrangement links TRBV5-1 to TRBJ2-3; 10 bases are shared with TRBD2. J lost 3 bases, V lost 4 bases, and 8 bases had no gene match. Germline V gives CDR1 SGHRS, CDR2 YFSETQ. The CDR3 runs 16 residues. The CDR3 here is CASSRGLAGETDTQYF. The CDR3 DNA reads as TGCGCCAGCAGCCGGGGGCTAGCGGGAGAAACAGATACGCAGTATTTT.

CDR3 coding DNA: TGTGCCAGCAGCGCCGACAGGGCCCCCCAGCCCCAGCATTTT. Encoded protein: CASSADRAPQPQHF. The rearrangement uses TRBV7-9 and TRBJ1-5, with 7 bases matching TRBD1. Trimming at V came to 5 bases and at J to 7 bases, leaving 8 bases not matched to a gene. The CDR3 runs to 14 residues. CDR1 and CDR2 from the germline V gene are SEHNR and FQNEAQ (reference sequence).

The V call is TRBV28, the J call TRBJ1-2; tentative D call: TRBD1 (5 bases). This CDR3 has 15 amino acids. Germline assignment: CDR1 MDHEN and CDR2 SYDVKM. The V end was cut by 3 bases, the J end by 6 bases, with 17 bases between. The CDR3 DNA sequence: TGTGCCAGCAGTTTTTTCCGACAGCTAACCGATGGCTACACCTTC. This translates into CASSFFRQLTDGYTF.

V usage is TRBV7-2 and J usage is TRBJ2-3; tentatively, D is TRBD1 or TRBD2 (5 bases each). Per the germline V gene, CDR1 is SGHTA and CDR2 is FQGNSA. V lost 1 base, J lost 0 bases, and 17 bases lay in between. The CDR3 is 18 residues long. For the CDR3, the DNA is TGTGCCAGCAGCTTAGGGGCAATAATGAGGGGCAGCACAGATACGCAGTATTTT. Amino acid sequence: CASSLGAIMRGSTDTQYF.

The rearrangement joins TRBV5-4 to TRBJ2-3; D is unclear. Trimming removed 7 bases at V and 0 bases at J, with 15 bases between. The germline V gene encodes CDR1 SGHNT and CDR2 YYREEE (reference sequence). The CDR3 is made up of 15 amino acids. CDR3 nucleotides: TGTGCCAGCTCGTCGGGTGGGCAGAGCACAGATACGCAGTATTTT. Translating it yields CASSSGGQSTDTQYF.

The chain employs TRBV19 and TRBJ1-3; D remains unclear. Trimming pared 4 bases from V and 9 bases from J, leaving 7 bases between. CDR1 is LNHDA and CDR2 is SQIVND in the germline V gene (reference sequence). There are 11 residues in the CDR3. CDR3 residues: CASSTEGTIYF. The DNA for the CDR3 is TGTGCCAGTAGTACGGAAGGCACCATATATTTT. The complete variable domain, with remaining parts taken from reference TRBV19 and TRBJ1-3, reads DGGITQSPKYLFRKEGQNVTLSCEQNLNHDAMYWYRQDPGQGLRLIYYSQIVNDFQKGDIAEGYSVSREKKESFPLTVTSAQKNPTAFYLCASSTEGTIYFGEGSWLTVV.

The chain has TRBV19 and TRBJ1-2, with D perhaps TRBD1 (5 bases). Germline V gene data show CDR1 as LNHDA and CDR2 as SQIVND (reference sequence). The V and J ends lost 3 bases and 1 base respectively, with 12 bases between them. The CDR3 runs to 15 residues. The DNA of the CDR3 is TGTGCCAGTAGTATCAGAGGGACCAATAACTATGGCTACACCTTC. Amino acids: CASSIRGTNNYGYTF.

The chain carries TRBV6-4 and TRBJ2-1; D might be TRBD2 (5 bases). With 1 base removed from V and 0 bases from J, the gap between germline ends came to 13 bases. This CDR3 is 17 amino acids long. CDR1 and CDR2 from the germline V gene are MRHNA and SNTAGT. The CDR3 DNA reads as TGTGCCAGCAGTGACTTTTTTCGCGGAGGCTCCTACAATGAGCAGTTCTTC. This encodes CASSDFFRGGSYNEQFF.

This chain links TRBV18 with TRBJ2-3, with a possible D match to TRBD2 (7 bases). This CDR3 is built from 17 residues. Germline V gene data show CDR1 as KGHSH and CDR2 as LQKENI. Trimming took off 8 bases at V and 2 bases at J, with 23 bases between the two ends. CDR3 residues: CASQGPRGGAFTDTQYF. In DNA, the CDR3 is TGTGCCAGCCAAGGTCCCCGTGGGGGGGCCTTCACAGATACGCAGTATTTT.

The chain links TRBV6-5 to TRBJ1-3; 9 nucleotides align to TRBD1. Looked up from germline, CDR1 is MNHEY and CDR2 is SVGAGI. The J segment lost 4 bases and the V segment lost 6 bases, leaving 7 bases of the junction unmatched. The CDR3 runs 15 residues. CDR3 coding DNA: TGTGCCAGCAGCATATCCGGGACAGGGGGAAACACCATATATTTT. Protein sequence: CASSISGTGGNTIYF.

This clone has just one count. This rearrangement joins TRBV19 to TRBJ1-1; no firm D call. Germline CDR1 is LNHDA and CDR2 is SQIVND (reference sequence). The CDR3 totals 15 residues. V lost 3 bases and J 7 bases, leaving 18 bases between the germline ends. DNA of the CDR3: TGTGCCAGTAGTATCCCCAGCCGACGGCGTGGTGAAGCTTTCTTT. Protein product: CASSIPSRRRGEAFF.

Worth noting for this clone: In the same sample, other DNA sequences code for this CDR3. V usage is TRBV28 and J usage is TRBJ2-1; D uncertain. The CDR3 is 12 amino acids. Trimming pared 7 bases from V and 2 bases from J, leaving 6 bases between. CDR1 and CDR2 (germline): MDHEN, SYDVKM. In DNA form, the CDR3 reads TGTGCCAGCACTGGGACCTACAATGAGCAGTTCTTC. It encodes CASTGTYNEQFF.

This chain joins TRBV5-1 and TRBJ2-3; D unclear. This CDR3 region has 13 residues. Trimming left V 1 base short and J 4 bases short, with 7 bases between. Germline CDR1 reads SGHRS; CDR2 reads YFSETQ. The CDR3 sequence is CASSLSVSDTQYF. The CDR3 DNA is TGCGCCAGCAGCTTGTCAGTCTCAGATACGCAGTATTTT.

The chain couples TRBV30 to TRBJ1-4, with no clear D. This CDR3 is 11 amino acids long. The germline V gene has CDR1 GTSNPN and CDR2 SVGIG (reference sequence). V was shortened by 5 bases and J by 5 bases, with 6 bases between the two germline ends. This CDR3 is CAWAINEKLFF. The CDR3 DNA reads as TGTGCCTGGGCGATAAATGAAAAACTGTTTTTT.

The chain carries TRBV5-4 and TRBJ2-7; perhaps TRBD2 as D (6 bases). CDR3 length equals 15 residues. V was pared by 5 bases and J by 6 bases, with 21 bases between. Per the germline V gene, CDR1 is SGHNT and CDR2 is YYREEE (reference sequence). The CDR3: CASRSGLRGGSEQYF. In nucleotides, the CDR3 is TGTGCCAGCAGGTCCGGGCTCCGGGGAGGAAGCGAGCAGTACTTC.

This chain links TRBV7-3 with TRBJ2-3, with no clear D. V was trimmed by 4 bases and J by 4 bases, leaving 12 bases between them. The CDR3 is 14 residues long. CDR1 SGHTA and CDR2 FQGTGA come from the germline V gene. Here the CDR3 reads CASSSPRRPDTQYF. In DNA form, the CDR3 reads TGTGCCAGCAGCTCCCCCCGCCGGCCAGATACGCAGTATTTT.